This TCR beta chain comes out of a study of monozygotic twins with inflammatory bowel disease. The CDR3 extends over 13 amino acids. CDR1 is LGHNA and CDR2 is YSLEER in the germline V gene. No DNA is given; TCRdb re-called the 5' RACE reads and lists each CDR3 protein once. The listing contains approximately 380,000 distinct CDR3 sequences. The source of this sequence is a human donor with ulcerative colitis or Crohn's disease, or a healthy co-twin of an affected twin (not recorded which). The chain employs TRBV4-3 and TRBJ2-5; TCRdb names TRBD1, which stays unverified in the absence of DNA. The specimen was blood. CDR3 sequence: CASSQDWGETQYF.